Reported below is one T cell receptor beta chain. Antigen specificity is unknown. The data stem from a study of cytomegalovirus exposure and HLA in healthy donors. Study-level background: Researchers found that roughly 81% of about 400 genotyped donors fell within the Caucasian-associated ancestry cluster.

General study findings and limits: A later analysis linked a missense DCLRE1C variant to TCR beta V- and J-gene trimming. Roughly uniform depth of sequencing across donors was assumed in presence/absence analyses. A cluster of highly shared sequence variants was likely a sequencing artifact.

Primers included in the PCR were 60 Vbeta and 13 Jbeta primers. Here immunoSEQ multiplex PCR was the method, and the copy in TCRdb shows in-frame clones only, minus some. The table records 200,000 to 250,000 clones, about 75% of them present only once. Germline CDR1 reads KGHSH; CDR2 reads LQKENI. The CDR3 length is 14 residues. Trimming took 6 bases from V and 3 from J, leaving 15 bases between them. The specimen sequenced was PBMCs. The origin of this receptor is a man younger than 35 in good health and CMV-seronegative. The chain uses TRBV18 and TRBJ2-7, with D possibly matching TRBD1 (5 bases). In DNA form, the CDR3 reads TGTGCCAGCTCGACAGTGGAGTCTATCTACGAGCAGTACTTC. Translated: CASSTVESIYEQYF. Using reference TRBV18 and TRBJ2-7 for the parts outside the CDR3, the full variable domain is NAGVMQNPRHLVRRRGQEARLRCSPMKGHSHVYWYRQLPEEGLKFMVYLQKENIIDESGMPKERFSAEFPKEGPSILRIQQVVRGDSAAYFCASSTVESIYEQYFGPGTRLTVT.